Included here is one TCR beta chain sequence, with context. What it binds is not known. The data belong to a study of Ad26.COV2.S vaccination and SARS-CoV-2 variants. Produced via immunoSEQ multiplex PCR; TCRdb's table is partial and in-frame only. The profile shows 350,000 to 450,000 clones, about 90% of them singletons. Points from the study as a whole: Substantial post-vaccination breadth of spike-specific CD8+ and CD4+ T cell responses was reported. Vaccinated and placebo-treated recipients had similar non-spike TCR breadth. Placebo recipients showed lower spike-specific TCR breadth than vaccinees.

The CDR3 runs to 12 residues. Trimming shortened V by 3 bases and J by 8 bases, and 10 bases separated the two germline ends. This TCR came from a human donor who had recovered from COVID-19. Sequencing used peripheral blood, obtained after recovery from COVID-19. The gene calls are TRBV12-3 or TRBV12-4 and TRBJ1-2; D unresolved. DNA for the CDR3: TGTGCCAGCAGTTTCGGCGGGGTCGGCTACACCTTC. It translates to CASSFGGVGYTF.